Described below is a single T cell receptor beta chain sequence and its context. Its target is not known. cDNA libraries for TRB were generated by 5' RACE incorporating UMI labels. After re-calling the 5' RACE reads, TCRdb lists one entry per CDR3 protein, DNA absent. The listing contains about 150,000 distinct CDR3 sequences. The data stem from a study of CXCR3-negative and CXCR3-positive naive CD8 T cells. In germline, CDR1 is DFQATT, CDR2 SNEGSKA (reference sequence). The CDR3 is 13 amino acids. Study-level results: TRB CDR3s were more hydrophobic in CXCR3-positive than in CXCR3-negative naive cells. CXCR3 levels fell partly with cryopreservation; most assays relied on fresh PBMCs.

The chain is built from TRBV20-1 and TRBJ2-7; TCRdb names TRBD1, which stays unverified in the absence of DNA. The source is a human donor in good health. Some clones in this sample may be carry-over from other donors' samples. Sequences were obtained from naive CXCR3+ CD8+ T cells from blood. The subset denotes: CD45RO-CCR7+CD27+CD95- naive CD8+ T cells expressing CXCR3 (TNR3+). The CDR3 sequence is CSATRDTSYEQYF.